This T cell receptor (beta chain) was recorded in a study of blood T cell repertoires in COVID-19. Study-wide context: Italy, Spain and the United States were the sources of the convalescent and acute COVID-19 samples. Sample material is recorded as cDNA or gDNA derived from T cells, B-cell-depleted T cells, or PBMCs.

As handled by the study authors: Quantification of nucleated cells was approximated via reference gene primer amplification. The data were produced by immunoSEQ multiplex PCR, yet TCRdb's version contains in-frame clones alone and is incomplete. V and J calls and clone size follow that table, whereas D and trimming were derived from the DNA. This table holds 130,000 to 150,000 clones, 80% to 90% found once. The sequenced sample was peripheral blood. The source of this sequence is a woman aged 45-59 years with acute or convalescent COVID-19.

The CDR3 nucleotides are TGCGCCAGCAGCTTGGAGGCAGCGAGCTCCTACAATGAGCAGTTCTTC. Translation gives CASSLEAASSYNEQFF. The J gene is TRBJ2-1, the V gene TRBV5-1; D is unclear. The germline V and J ends were trimmed by 0 bases and 0 bases, with 10 bases remaining between them. The CDR3 extends over 16 amino acids. The V gene's germline CDR1 is SGHRS and CDR2 YFSETQ.